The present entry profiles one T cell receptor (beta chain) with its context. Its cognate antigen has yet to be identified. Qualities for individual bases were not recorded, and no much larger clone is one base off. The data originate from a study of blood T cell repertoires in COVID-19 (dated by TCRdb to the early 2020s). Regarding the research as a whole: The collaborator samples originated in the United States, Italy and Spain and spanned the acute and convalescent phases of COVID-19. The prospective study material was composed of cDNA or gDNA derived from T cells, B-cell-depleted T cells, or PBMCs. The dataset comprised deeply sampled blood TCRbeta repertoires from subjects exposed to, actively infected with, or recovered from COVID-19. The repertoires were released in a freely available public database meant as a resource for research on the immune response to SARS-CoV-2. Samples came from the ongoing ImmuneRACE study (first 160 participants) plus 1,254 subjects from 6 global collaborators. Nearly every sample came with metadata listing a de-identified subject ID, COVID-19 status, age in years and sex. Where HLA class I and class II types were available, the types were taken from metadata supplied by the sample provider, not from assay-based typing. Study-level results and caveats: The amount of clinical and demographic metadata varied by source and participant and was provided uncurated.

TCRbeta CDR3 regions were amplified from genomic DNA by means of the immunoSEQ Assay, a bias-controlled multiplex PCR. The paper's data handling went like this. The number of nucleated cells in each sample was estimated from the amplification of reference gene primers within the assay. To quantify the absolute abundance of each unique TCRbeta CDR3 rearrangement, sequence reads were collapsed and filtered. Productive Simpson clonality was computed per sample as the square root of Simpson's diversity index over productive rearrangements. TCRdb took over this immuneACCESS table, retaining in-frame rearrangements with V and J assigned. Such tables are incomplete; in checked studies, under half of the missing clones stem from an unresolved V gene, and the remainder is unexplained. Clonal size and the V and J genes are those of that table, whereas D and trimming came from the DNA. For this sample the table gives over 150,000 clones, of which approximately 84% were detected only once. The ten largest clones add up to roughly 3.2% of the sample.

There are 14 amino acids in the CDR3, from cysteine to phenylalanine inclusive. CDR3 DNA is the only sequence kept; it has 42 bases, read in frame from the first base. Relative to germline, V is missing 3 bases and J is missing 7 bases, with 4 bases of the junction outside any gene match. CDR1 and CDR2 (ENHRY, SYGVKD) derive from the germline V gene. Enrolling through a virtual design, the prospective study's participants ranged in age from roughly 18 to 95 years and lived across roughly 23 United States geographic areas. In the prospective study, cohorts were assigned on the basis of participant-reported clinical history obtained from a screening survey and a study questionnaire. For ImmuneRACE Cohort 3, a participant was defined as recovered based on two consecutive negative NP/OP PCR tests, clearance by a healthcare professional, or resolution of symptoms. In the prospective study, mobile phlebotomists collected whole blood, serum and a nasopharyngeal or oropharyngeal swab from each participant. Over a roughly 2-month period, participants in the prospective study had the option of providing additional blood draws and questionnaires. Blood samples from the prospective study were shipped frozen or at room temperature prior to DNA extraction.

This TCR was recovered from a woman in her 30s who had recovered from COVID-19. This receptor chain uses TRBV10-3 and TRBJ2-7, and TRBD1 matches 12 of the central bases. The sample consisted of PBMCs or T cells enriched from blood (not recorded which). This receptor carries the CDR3 CAISDGDRGLEQYF. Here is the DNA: TGTGCCATCAGTGATGGGGACAGGGGGCTGGAGCAGTACTTC.